Listed below are T cell receptor beta chains from one sample, sequenced in a study of T cells in Graves' hyperthyroidism and ophthalmopathy. TCRdb independently ran MiXCR on the multiplex PCR reads; one entry per CDR3 protein. The sample carries approximately 400,000 distinct CDR3 sequences, 15% to 17% recorded once. Material: blood. All receptors derive from a woman between 18 and 29 years old with Graves' hyperthyroidism. CDR3s include the opening cysteine and the closing phenylalanine or tryptophan. The D gene is left open where the match is weak. Clone size is not always given. Where it is, it says once, few, many or a class for expanded clones.

j_call | d_call | v_call | clone_size | cdr3_aa | cdr3_nt
TRBJ1-2 | TRBD1 | TRBV2 | many | CASSDSDRSYGYTF | TGTGCCAGCAGCGACTCGGACAGGTCCTATGGCTACACCTTC
TRBJ2-2 | TRBD2 | TRBV2 | many | CASSEDSGANTGELFF | TGTGCCAGCAGTGAGGATAGCGGGGCGAACACCGGGGAGCTGTTTTTT
TRBJ2-3 | . | TRBV6-2/TRBV6-3 | many | CASSGDWYTDTQYF | TGTGCCAGCAGCGGGGACTGGTACACAGATACGCAGTATTTT
TRBJ2-1 | . | TRBV7-2 | . | CASSLSRTAYNEQFF | TGTGCCAGCAGCTTATCGAGGACGGCCTACAATGAGCAGTTCTTC
TRBJ2-1 | . | TRBV4-2 | many | CASSQDHRNEQFF | TGTGCCAGCAGCCAAGATCACCGTAATGAGCAGTTCTTC
TRBJ2-1 | TRBD1 | TRBV11-2 | . | CASSPPSPDRGYNEQFF | TGTGCCAGCAGCCCTCCCTCGCCGGACAGGGGCTACAATGAGCAGTTCTTC
TRBJ2-3 | TRBD2 | TRBV19 | . | CASRKRVAGAPGDTQYF | TGTGCCAGTAGGAAAAGGGTGGCGGGAGCGCCAGGAGATACGCAGTATTTT
TRBJ1-5 | . | TRBV5-1 | many | CASSLAGDTPAHF | TGCGCCAGCAGCTTGGCCGGTGACACCCCCGCTCATTTT
TRBJ2-7 | . | TRBV7-9 | many | CASSPWTDEQYF | TGTGCCAGCAGCCCGTGGACAGACGAGCAGTACTTC
TRBJ2-5 | TRBD2 | TRBV12-3/TRBV12-4 | . | CASRGTSAETQYF | TGTGCCAGCCGGGGAACTAGCGCGGAGACCCAGTACTTC
TRBJ2-1 | TRBD2 | TRBV30 | many | CAWMSGLAGFYNEQFF | TGTGCCTGGATGTCGGGACTAGCGGGATTCTACAATGAGCAGTTCTTC
TRBJ1-1 | TRBD1 | TRBV18 | . | CASSSTGDTEAFF | TGTGCCAGCTCGTCTACAGGGGACACTGAAGCTTTCTTT
TRBJ1-5 | . | TRBV3-1 | many | CASSQKGPNQPQHF | TGTGCCAGCAGCCAAAAGGGGCCCAATCAGCCCCAGCATTTT
TRBJ2-2 | TRBD1 | TRBV6-1 | . | CASSYPPGQGYTGELFF | TGTGCCAGCAGTTATCCTCCGGGACAGGGGTACACCGGGGAGCTGTTTTTT
TRBJ1-2 | . | TRBV19 | few | CASSLRQSPYGYTF | TGTGCCAGTAGTTTAAGACAGTCACCCTATGGCTACACCTTC
TRBJ2-7 | . | TRBV29-1 | . | CSGAQGAGGEQYF | TGCAGCGGGGCGCAGGGTGCCGGTGGAGAGCAGTACTTC
TRBJ2-2 | TRBD2 | TRBV10-3 | many | CAISELPSPAGENTGELFF | TGTGCCATCAGTGAGCTACCCTCACCAGCGGGAGAGAACACCGGGGAGCTGTTTTTT
TRBJ1-5 | TRBD1 | TRBV9 | . | CASSLTGGSQPQHF | TGTGCCAGCAGCTTGACAGGGGGCAGTCAGCCCCAGCATTTT
TRBJ1-2 | . | TRBV20-1 | many | CSATMPSGYGYTF | TGCAGTGCTACTATGCCCTCGGGCTATGGCTACACCTTC
TRBJ1-6 | . | TRBV30 | many | CAWSVDGVGLGGSPLHF | TGTGCCTGGAGTGTAGATGGAGTAGGCCTCGGGGGTTCACCCCTCCACTTT
TRBJ2-3 | TRBD2 | TRBV20-1 | many | CSAGSGSGDTQYF | TGCAGTGCTGGTAGCGGGTCAGGAGATACGCAGTATTTT
TRBJ2-7 | . | TRBV11-1 | many | CATAAGAGEQYF | TGTGCCACCGCGGCGGGTGCGGGCGAGCAGTACTTC
TRBJ2-5 | TRBD2 | TRBV25-1 | many | CASSPGGLAGRETQYF | TGTGCCAGCAGCCCTGGGGGACTAGCGGGAAGGGAGACCCAGTACTTC
TRBJ2-3 | . | TRBV12-3/TRBV12-4 | many | CASRSDTSSTDTQYF | TGTGCCAGCAGGTCCGACACTTCTAGCACAGATACGCAGTATTTT
TRBJ1-1 | . | TRBV14 | many | CASSHRGLGTEAFF | TGTGCCAGCAGCCATCGGGGGCTGGGCACTGAAGCTTTCTTT
TRBJ1-6 | TRBD1 | TRBV6-1 | many | CASSSRTGAPSPLHF | TGTGCCAGCAGTTCCAGGACAGGGGCTCCTTCACCCCTCCACTTT
TRBJ1-2 | . | TRBV27 | many | CASSQKVDYGYTF | TGTGCCAGCAGTCAAAAGGTCGACTATGGCTACACCTTC
TRBJ1-6 | . | TRBV7-9 | . | CASSLGTEGSPLHF | TGTGCCAGCAGCTTAGGGACAGAGGGTTCACCCCTCCACTTT
TRBJ2-5 | . | TRBV12-3/TRBV12-4 | many | CASSPREVLGGTQYF | TGTGCCAGCAGCCCACGAGAGGTACTAGGGGGGACCCAGTACTTC
TRBJ2-5 | TRBD2 | TRBV4-1 | many | CASSPLRLARETQYF | TGCGCCAGCAGCCCCCTTCGACTAGCGCGCGAGACCCAGTACTTC
TRBJ2-7 | TRBD2 | TRBV20-1 | many | CSAPPLLAAYEQYF | TGCAGTGCCCCTCCCCTGCTAGCGGCCTACGAGCAGTACTTC
TRBJ2-2 | . | TRBV7-2 | . | CASTEGLNTGELFF | TGTGCCAGCACCGAGGGGCTAAACACCGGGGAGCTGTTTTTT
TRBJ2-3 | . | TRBV7-9 | many | CASSDRADDTQYF | TGTGCCAGCAGCGACCGGGCCGACGATACGCAGTATTTT
TRBJ2-5 | . | TRBV5-6 | many | CASSPQDREETQYF | TGTGCCAGCAGCCCGCAGGACAGAGAAGAGACCCAGTACTTC
TRBJ1-1 | . | TRBV5-1 | many | CASSWRTNTNTEAFF | TGCGCCAGCAGCTGGAGGACGAACACGAACACTGAAGCTTTCTTT
TRBJ1-5 | TRBD1 | TRBV6-1 | many | CASSSIDRQGTVQPQHF | TGTGCCAGCAGTTCCATAGACAGACAGGGCACGGTTCAGCCCCAGCATTTT